Included here is one T cell receptor (beta chain) sequence, with context. Its antigen is unknown. The source of the sample is a study of post-analysis software for immune sequencing data. Study as a whole: The courses of disease that were included comprised relapsing-remitting, secondary progressive and progressive-relapsing multiple sclerosis.

The library was made from cDNA and included unique molecular identifiers. From the PCR reads, TCRdb called clonotypes with MiXCR, one entry per CDR3 protein. The sample holds 600,000 to 700,000 distinct CDR3 sequences, 59% seen once. Notes on the study in general: Normalized Chao1 diversity was significantly reduced in patients versus controls. TRBV5-6, TRBV5-1 and TRBV20-1 were among four to six TRBV segments more frequent in patients than controls.

V shed 3 bases and J 2 bases; nucleotides not matched to a gene: 7. This CDR3 spans 15 amino acids. CDR1 is SGDLS, CDR2 YYNGEE, per germline. The receptor was isolated from a girl aged 2 to 10 with multiple sclerosis. The source material was blood. The rearrangement uses TRBV9 and TRBJ2-5, with 7 bases matching TRBD2. CDR3 in DNA: TGTGCCAGCAGCGGCCGACTAGCAGCTCAAGAGACCCAGTACTTC. Amino acids: CASSGRLAAQETQYF.